This T cell receptor (beta chain) came from a study of blood T cell repertoires in COVID-19. Study details: The samples span acute and convalescent COVID-19 from the United States, Italy and Spain. The analysed material was cDNA or gDNA that came from T cells, B-cell-depleted T cells, or PBMCs.

The CDR3 has 13 residues. V was cut by 3 bases and J by 10 bases, with 10 bases left in between. CDR1 is MGHDK, CDR2 SYGVNS, per germline. As originally analysed: Estimates of nucleated cell counts were drawn from the amplification of reference gene primers. The table came from immunoSEQ multiplex PCR; TCRdb's copy has only in-frame clones and leaves some out. V, J and clone size reflect that table, while D and trimming were determined from the DNA. Of around 180,000 clones detected, over 75% appear once; the ten largest clones hold around 2.6%. The material sequenced was peripheral blood. The chain uses TRBV25-1 and TRBJ1-6; the D gene is possibly TRBD1 (6 bases). This receptor was taken from a man aged 40-49 years with active or convalescent COVID-19. The CDR3 coding sequence is TGTGCCAGCAGTGACAGGGGTGGCTCACCCCTCCACTTT. Amino acid sequence: CASSDRGGSPLHF. The full variable domain, its missing parts supplied by reference TRBV25-1 and TRBJ1-6, is EADIYQTPRYLVIGTGKKITLECSQTMGHDKMYWYQQDPGMELHLIHYSYGVNSTEKGDLSSESTVSRIRTEHFPLTLESARPSHTSQYLCASSDRGGSPLHFGNGTRLTVT.